These T cell receptor beta chains were read from a single sample in a study of patients and donors after allogeneic stem cell transplantation. TCRdb independently ran MiXCR on the RT-PCR reads; one entry per CDR3 protein. Of 100,000 to 120,000 distinct CDR3 sequences listed, around 35% are singletons. Sequenced: blood, either unsorted or a sorted T cell fraction (not recorded which). The source is a human donor who was either an allogeneic HSCT recipient or a stem cell or donor lymphocyte infusion donor (not recorded which). It is not recorded whose cells these are; they may come from a transplant donor. The CDR3 runs from the conserved cysteine through the conserved F or W. D genes are given only for firm matches. Not all rows give a size; the values are once, few, many and, for expanded clones, a class.

>12|-|TRBJ1-1|TRBV7-2|-
CASSSFSGEAFF
TGTGCCAGCAGCTCCTTCTCCGGTGAAGCTTTCTTT
>13|-|TRBJ2-5|TRBV20-1|-
CSARRDSQETQYF
TGCAGTGCCAGACGGGACTCCCAAGAGACCCAGTACTTC
>16|-|TRBJ1-2|TRBV24-1|-
CATSDGFGTANYGYTF
TGTGCCACCAGTGATGGCTTTGGGACGGCGAACTATGGCTACACCTTC
>16|few|TRBJ1-1|TRBV7-9|-
CASSSTGLRLSTEAFF
TGTGCCAGCAGCTCAACAGGGCTCCGTTTGTCCACTGAAGCTTTCTTT
>13|-|TRBJ1-1|TRBV18|-
CASSPIENTEAFF
TGTGCCAGCTCACCAATAGAGAACACTGAAGCTTTCTTT
>11|-|TRBJ2-5|TRBV30|-
CAWSVQETQYF
TGTGCCTGGAGTGTTCAGGAGACCCAGTACTTC
>15|-|TRBJ2-2|TRBV9|TRBD2
CASSILTSGNGELFF
TGTGCCAGCAGCATCCTGACTAGCGGGAATGGGGAGCTGTTTTTT
>12|-|TRBJ2-7|TRBV28|-
CASRSDPYEQYF
TGTGCCAGCAGATCGGACCCCTACGAGCAGTACTTC
>14|-|TRBJ2-5|TRBV10-3|-
CAISDEGPPETQYF
TGTGCCATCAGTGACGAGGGACCCCCAGAGACCCAGTACTTC
>17|-|TRBJ1-1|TRBV5-1|-
CASMRVGSPMMNTEAFF
TGCGCCAGCATGAGGGTAGGGAGTCCCATGATGAACACTGAAGCTTTCTTT
>17|-|TRBJ1-2|TRBV12-3/TRBV12-4|-
CASSIQGWVEANYGYTF
TGTGCCAGCAGTATACAGGGATGGGTAGAGGCTAACTATGGCTACACCTTC
>16|-|TRBJ2-7|TRBV18|-
CASSPSLTGPRYEQYF
TGTGCCAGCTCACCCTCCTTAACGGGACCGCGCTACGAGCAGTACTTC
>9|few|TRBJ1-2|TRBV7-2|-
CAAGYGYTF
TGTGCTGCGGGCTATGGCTACACCTTC
>12|-|TRBJ2-1|TRBV20-1|-
CSASGNYNEQFF
TGCAGTGCTAGCGGGAATTACAATGAGCAGTTCTTC
>14|-|TRBJ2-7|TRBV7-9|TRBD1
CASSFRDRGYEQYF
TGTGCCAGCAGCTTCCGGGACAGGGGGTACGAGCAGTACTTC
>13|few|TRBJ1-1|TRBV29-1|-
CSVAGRMNTEAFF
TGCAGCGTCGCGGGACGTATGAACACTGAAGCTTTCTTT
>15|few|TRBJ1-3|TRBV28|-
CASSLGGGGGNTIYF
TGTGCCAGCAGTCTCGGAGGGGGGGGTGGAAACACCATATATTTT
>14|few|TRBJ2-1|TRBV7-9|-
CASSFLSVTNEQFF
TGTGCCAGCAGCTTTTTGTCCGTTACCAATGAGCAGTTCTTC
>18|-|TRBJ2-3|TRBV7-9|TRBD2
CASSLALYLAGGMDTQYF
TGTGCCAGCAGCTTAGCGCTCTACCTAGCGGGAGGGATGGATACGCAGTATTTT
>15|-|TRBJ1-2|TRBV3-1|TRBD1
CASSQADRGWYGYTF
TGTGCCAGCAGCCAAGCGGACAGGGGTTGGTATGGCTACACCTTC
>13|-|TRBJ2-1|TRBV12-3/TRBV12-4|-
CASSRHSYNEQFF
TGTGCCAGCAGTCGACATTCCTACAATGAGCAGTTCTTC
>16|-|TRBJ1-2|TRBV7-9|-
CASSLMDSTNGYGYTF
TGTGCCAGCAGCTTAATGGACTCGACCAATGGCTATGGCTACACCTTC
>15|few|TRBJ2-3|TRBV5-1|-
CASSLAEWGTDTQYF
TGCGCCAGCAGCTTGGCCGAGTGGGGCACAGATACGCAGTATTTT
>13|-|TRBJ2-7|TRBV18|-
CASSQAGSYEQYF
TGTGCCAGCTCACAAGCAGGTTCCTACGAGCAGTACTTC
>16|medium-sized|TRBJ1-2|TRBV20-1|-
CSDTTLGHRLNYGYTF
TGCAGTGACACGACCCTAGGCCACAGACTAAACTATGGCTACACCTTC
>15|-|TRBJ2-1|TRBV29-1|-
CSAGLDQARIDEQFF
TGCAGCGCCGGCCTCGACCAAGCCCGCATAGATGAGCAGTTCTTC
>15|-|TRBJ2-3|TRBV5-1|-
CASSLDRASTDTQYF
TGCGCCAGCAGCTTGGACAGGGCTAGCACAGATACGCAGTATTTT
>15|-|TRBJ1-2|TRBV6-2/TRBV6-3|-
CASSYSGTGNYGYTF
TGTGCCAGCAGTTATTCTGGGACGGGGAACTATGGCTACACCTTC
>14|few|TRBJ2-1|TRBV20-1|TRBD2
CSARGLADYNEQFF
TGCAGTGCTAGGGGACTAGCGGACTACAATGAGCAGTTCTTC
>17|-|TRBJ2-1|TRBV4-1|TRBD2
CASSHDRLAGGPGEQFF
TGCGCCAGCAGCCACGATCGACTAGCGGGAGGGCCAGGTGAGCAGTTCTTC
>15|-|TRBJ2-5|TRBV10-2|TRBD2
CASGTASGGQETQYF
TGCGCCAGCGGTACGGCTAGCGGGGGCCAAGAGACCCAGTACTTC
>16|-|TRBJ2-3|TRBV6-4|TRBD2
CASSDRTSGSTDTQYF
TGTGCCAGCAGTGACCGTACTAGCGGGAGCACAGATACGCAGTATTTT